Shown below are 24 T cell receptor beta chains from a single sample sequenced in a study of T cell responses to AZD1222 COVID-19 vaccine. Repertoires were generated with immunoSEQ multiplex PCR, while TCRdb's copy carries only in-frame clones and drops some. Of over 130,000 clones listed, 70% to 90% were seen once; the top ten hold 2.5% to 3.5%. The source was peripheral blood, collected 28 days after the second AZD1222 dose. Source of these receptors: an adult who received the AZD1222 COVID-19 vaccine.

The chain couples TRBV9 to TRBJ2-3; 9 bases are a match to TRBD2. The CDR3 loop spans 16 amino acids. Looked up from germline, CDR1 is SGDLS and CDR2 is YYNGEE. Trimming cost V 4 bases and J 6 bases; bases outside gene matches: 12. The CDR3 region has the DNA TGTGCCAGCAGCCTTTCAAGTAGCGGGGGAAAGGATACGCAGTATTTT. Its translation is CASSLSSSGGKDTQYF.

This clone was seen a single time. This sequence joins TRBV9 and TRBJ2-7; D gene uncertain. This CDR3 comprises 11 residues. Trimming removed 2 bases from V and 6 bases from J, with 6 bases in between. The germline CDR1 and CDR2 sequences are SGDLS and YYNGEE. Here the CDR3 DNA reads TGTGCCAGCAGCGTCTTTTTCGAGCAGTACTTC. It is translated as CASSVFFEQYF.

This CDR3 is CASSLPGDYGYTF. As DNA, the CDR3 is TGTGCCAGCAGTTTACCAGGGGATTATGGCTACACCTTC. The chain combines TRBV28 with TRBJ1-2; weak D call: TRBD1 (6 bases). The CDR3 length is 13 residues. Germline loops: CDR1 MDHEN, CDR2 SYDVKM. Trimming took off 2 bases at V and 5 bases at J, with 9 bases between the two ends.

This chain uses TRBV28 with TRBJ2-7; 7 nucleotides agree with TRBD1. The CDR3 spans 14 residues. The ends lost 5 bases at V and 4 bases at J; junction bases unmatched: 8. Germline V gives CDR1 MDHEN, CDR2 SYDVKM. Here the CDR3 DNA reads TGTGCCAGCAGTCCCAACGACAGGGTGTACGAGCAGTACTTC. It is translated as CASSPNDRVYEQYF.

This CDR3 reads CASSSGTVTFGYTF. In nucleotides, the CDR3 is TGTGCCAGCAGCTCCGGTACAGTGACTTTTGGCTACACCTTC. The chain has TRBV7-9 and TRBJ1-2; the D is unclear. Germline CDR1 reads SEHNR; CDR2 reads FQNEAQ (reference sequence). CDR3 length: 14 residues. V shed 4 bases and J shed 7 bases, with 16 bases lying between them.

This sequence joins TRBV30 and TRBJ1-3, with D possibly being TRBD1 (6 bases). V dropped 0 bases and J dropped 2 bases, with 11 bases sitting between them. Germline V gene lookup returns CDR1 GTSNPN and CDR2 SVGIG (reference sequence). The CDR3 is 15 residues long. Written as DNA, the CDR3 is TGTGCCTGGAGTGTACGGAAGGGGGCTGGAAACACCATATATTTT. Its protein is CAWSVRKGAGNTIYF.

The chain links TRBV3-1 (or the pseudogene TRBV3-2) to TRBJ2-1; D could derive from TRBD1 or TRBD2 (5 bases each). V lost 4 bases and J 0 bases, leaving 19 bases between the germline ends. CDR1 and CDR2 from the germline V gene are LGHDT and YNNKEL (reference sequence). This CDR3 has 18 amino acids. CDR3 sequence: CASSPPHAWGTSYNEQFF. The CDR3 DNA is TGTGCCAGCAGCCCACCCCACGCGTGGGGGACCTCCTACAATGAGCAGTTCTTC.

This clone was recorded only once. The genes are TRBV28 and TRBJ1-5, with 9 bases that match TRBD1. CDR1 is MDHEN and CDR2 is SYDVKM in the germline V gene. The CDR3 extends over 15 amino acids. J was trimmed by 7 bases and V by 2 bases; bases with no gene match: 6. In DNA, the CDR3 is TGTGCCAGCAGTTTAGGGACAGGGAGGAGACAGCCCCAGCATTTT. Its translation: CASSLGTGRRQPQHF.

The chain uses TRBV5-1 and TRBJ1-1; no reliable D call. V was clipped by 7 bases and J by 1 base, with 5 bases between them. Germline V lookup: CDR1 SGHRS, CDR2 YFSETQ. The CDR3 spans 11 residues. CDR3 DNA sequence: TGCGCCAGCCAAGAGAACACTGAAGCTTTCTTT. This gives the protein CASQENTEAFF.

The V and J genes are TRBV5-1 and TRBJ1-1; D remains ambiguous. Germline V gene data show CDR1 as SGHRS and CDR2 as YFSETQ. There are 13 residues in the CDR3. V gave up 4 bases and J gave up 1 base, with 8 bases separating them. This CDR3 is CASSQDGNTEAFF. As DNA, the CDR3 is TGCGCCAGCAGCCAGGACGGGAACACTGAAGCTTTCTTT.

In its sample, this clone was seen a few times. The rearrangement uses TRBV7-9 and TRBJ2-1; D is tentatively TRBD1 or TRBD2 (5 bases each). Germline CDR1 and CDR2: SEHNR and FQNEAQ (reference sequence). The V end lost 1 base, the J end lost 7 bases, and 17 bases lay between the germline ends. This CDR3 region has 16 residues. The CDR3 coding sequence is TGTGCCAGCAGCTTAGGTCCGGGGCGGAGCGAGAATGAGCAGTTCTTC. It translates to CASSLGPGRSENEQFF.

This clone was recorded a few times. The rearrangement uses TRBV28 and TRBJ1-1; D might be TRBD1 (5 bases). The germline V and J ends were trimmed by 2 bases and 0 bases, with 13 bases remaining between them. CDR1 MDHEN and CDR2 SYDVKM come from the germline V gene. This CDR3 contains 16 residues. The CDR3 DNA follows: TGTGCCAGCAGTTTACCCGGGGGAGCTATGAACACTGAAGCTTTCTTT. Amino acid sequence: CASSLPGGAMNTEAFF.

V is TRBV6-5 and J is TRBJ2-7, with 7 bases matching TRBD2. This CDR3 is built from 14 residues. The ends lost 7 bases at V and 4 bases at J; junction bases unmatched: 10. Germline CDR1 and CDR2: MNHEY and SVGAGI. This chain's CDR3 is CASKEGGRFYEQYF. The CDR3 coding sequence is TGTGCCAGCAAAGAGGGAGGGAGGTTTTACGAGCAGTACTTC.

This rearrangement joins TRBV3-1 (or the pseudogene TRBV3-2) to TRBJ2-5, with unresolved D. Looked up from germline, CDR1 is LGHDT and CDR2 is YNNKEL (reference sequence). The CDR3 consists of 14 residues. Trimming shortened V by 0 bases and J by 6 bases, and 11 bases separated the two germline ends. The CDR3 DNA reads as TGTGCCAGCAGCCAAGATAACCAGCAGAAGACCCAGTACTTC. Residues: CASSQDNQQKTQYF.

The rearrangement joins TRBV6-1 to TRBJ1-4, with D perhaps TRBD1 (5 bases). CDR3 length: 15 residues. The germline CDR1 and CDR2 sequences are MNHNS and SASEGT. V lost 2 bases and J 8 bases, leaving 15 bases between the germline ends. The CDR3 nucleotides are TGTGCCAGCAGTGAACTGAGGGTGAGGGGAGAAAAACTGTTTTTT. As protein: CASSELRVRGEKLFF.

The chain recombines TRBV29-1 with TRBJ1-1, with TRBD1 as a possible D gene (6 bases). Trimming removed 3 bases at V and 3 bases at J, with 11 bases between. Germline V CDR1 and CDR2: SQVTM, ANQGSEA. The CDR3 length is 13 residues. The CDR3 reads CSVERGIDTEAFF. CDR3 coding DNA: TGCAGCGTTGAGAGGGGGATAGACACTGAAGCTTTCTTT.

This clone showed up just once. V and J are TRBV19 and TRBJ1-5, with D hard to call. Deletions cut 3 bases from V and 2 bases from J, with 8 bases between. There are 14 residues in the CDR3. In germline, CDR1 is LNHDA, CDR2 SQIVND (reference sequence). The CDR3: CASSIHQGNQPQHF. Here the CDR3 DNA reads TGTGCCAGTAGTATCCATCAGGGCAATCAGCCCCAGCATTTT.

The chain has TRBV7-3 and TRBJ1-3, with 9 positions matching TRBD1. The germline V gene has CDR1 SGHTA and CDR2 FQGTGA. The CDR3 is made up of 17 amino acids. Trimming cost V 1 base and J 4 bases; bases outside gene matches: 8. The CDR3, as DNA: TGTGCCAGCAGCTTAATGGGACAGGGAGTAGGCGGAAACACCATATATTTT. This translates into CASSLMGQGVGGNTIYF.

V and J are TRBV7-2 and TRBJ2-6; the D gene could be TRBD1 or TRBD2 (5 bases each). Germline loops: CDR1 SGHTA, CDR2 FQGNSA. V shed 1 base and J shed 8 bases, with 18 bases lying between them. The CDR3 extends over 17 amino acids. CDR3 sequence (DNA): TGTGCCAGCAGCTTAGTCTCGCTAGGGACCGTAACCAACGTCCTGACTTTC. Translation gives CASSLVSLGTVTNVLTF. Filled out from reference TRBV7-2 and TRBJ2-6, the complete variable domain reads GAGVSQSPSNKVTEKGKDVELRCDPISGHTALYWYRQSLGQGLEFLIYFQGNSAPDKSGLPSDRFSAERTGGSVSTLTIQRTQQEDSAVYLCASSLVSLGTVTNVLTFGAGSRLTVL.

The gene calls are TRBV5-1 and TRBJ2-5, with a possible D match to TRBD2 (5 bases). V gave up 2 bases and J gave up 4 bases, with 6 bases separating them. The CDR3 length is 12 residues. CDR1 is SGHRS and CDR2 is YFSETQ in the germline V gene. The CDR3 is CASSFRGETQYF. The CDR3, as DNA: TGCGCCAGCAGCTTTCGGGGAGAGACCCAGTACTTC.

This chain connects TRBV19 to TRBJ2-1; 7 bases map to TRBD2. Unmatched junction bases numbered 2, after V lost 3 bases and J lost 0 bases. Germline V gives CDR1 LNHDA, CDR2 SQIVND (reference sequence). This CDR3 is 15 amino acids long. For the CDR3, the DNA is TGTGCCAGTAGTATGGGCGGGAGCTCCTACAATGAGCAGTTCTTC. Residues: CASSMGGSSYNEQFF.

V gene TRBV7-3 combines with J gene TRBJ2-7; D might be TRBD1 or TRBD2, each matching 5 bases. Germline CDR1 and CDR2: SGHTA and FQGTGA. V was cut by 1 base and J by 0 bases, with 10 bases left in between. CDR3 length: 15 residues. The chain's CDR3 is CASSLNPGPSYEQYF. The CDR3 DNA is TGTGCCAGCAGCTTAAACCCGGGACCCTCCTACGAGCAGTACTTC.

The chain recombines TRBV27 with TRBJ1-5; D remains ambiguous. In germline, CDR1 is MNHEY, CDR2 SMNVEV (reference sequence). Trimming shortened V by 0 bases and J by 3 bases, and 9 bases separated the two germline ends. The CDR3 is 15 amino acids. Here the CDR3 DNA reads TGTGCCAGCAGTTTATCGGCGGGCACCAATCAGCCCCAGCATTTT. This codes for CASSLSAGTNQPQHF.

The chain recombines TRBV16 with TRBJ2-3; D gene uncertain. CDR3 length: 15 amino acids. V was pared by 4 bases and J by 6 bases, with 17 bases between. Per the germline V gene, CDR1 is KGHSY and CDR2 is FQNENV. CDR3 nucleotides: TGTGCCAGCAGCCGCCGTTTCGAAGGTTTGGATACGCAGTATTTT. Amino acids: CASSRRFEGLDTQYF.